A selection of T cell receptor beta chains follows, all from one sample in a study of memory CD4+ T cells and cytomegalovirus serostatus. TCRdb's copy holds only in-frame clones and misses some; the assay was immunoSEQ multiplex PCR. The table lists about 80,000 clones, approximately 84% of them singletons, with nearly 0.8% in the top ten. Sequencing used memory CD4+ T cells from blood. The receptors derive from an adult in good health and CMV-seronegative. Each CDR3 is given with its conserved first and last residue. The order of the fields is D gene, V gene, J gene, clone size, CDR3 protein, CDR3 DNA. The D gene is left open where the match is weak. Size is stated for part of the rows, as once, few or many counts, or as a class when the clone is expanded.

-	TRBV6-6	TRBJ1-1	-	CASSLTGNTEAFF	TGTGCCAGCAGTCTTACAGGGAACACTGAAGCTTTCTTT
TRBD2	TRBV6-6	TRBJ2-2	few	CASSVTSTNTGELFF	TGTGCCAGCAGTGTGACTAGCACGAACACCGGGGAGCTGTTTTTT
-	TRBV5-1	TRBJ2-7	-	CASSFELLGFEQYF	TGCGCCAGCAGCTTTGAATTGCTGGGGTTCGAGCAGTACTTC
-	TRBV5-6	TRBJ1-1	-	CASSPATGGWAEAFF	TGTGCCAGCAGCCCAGCGACCGGGGGGTGGGCTGAAGCTTTCTTT
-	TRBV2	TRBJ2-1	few	CASSVNDEQFF	TGTGCCAGCAGTGTCAACGATGAGCAGTTCTTC
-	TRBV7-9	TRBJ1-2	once	CASSLVQGYGYTF	TGTGCCAGCAGCTTAGTACAGGGCTATGGCTACACCTTC
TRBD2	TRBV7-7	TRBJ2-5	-	CASSLAGGRETQYF	TGTGCTAGCAGCTTAGCGGGGGGGCGAGAGACCCAGTACTTC
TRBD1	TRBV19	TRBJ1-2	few	CASRETGRAGYGYTF	TGTGCCAGTAGGGAGACAGGGCGGGCCGGCTATGGCTACACCTTC
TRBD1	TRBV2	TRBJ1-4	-	CASSLQGAWEKLFF	TGTGCCAGCAGTCTACAGGGGGCATGGGAAAAACTGTTTTTT
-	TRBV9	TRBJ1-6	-	CASSAQGQVLSSYNSPLHF	TGTGCCAGCAGCGCCCAGGGACAAGTCCTAAGCTCCTATAATTCACCCCTCCACTTT
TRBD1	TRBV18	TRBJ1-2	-	CASSRDREFGYTF	TGTGCCAGCTCGAGGGACAGGGAGTTTGGCTACACCTTC
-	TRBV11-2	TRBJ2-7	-	CASSAGSYEQYF	TGTGCCAGCAGCGCCGGCTCCTACGAGCAGTACTTC
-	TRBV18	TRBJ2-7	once	CASSPFRNYEQYF	TGTGCCAGCTCACCATTCCGAAACTACGAGCAGTACTTC
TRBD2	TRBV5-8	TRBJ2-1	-	CASSAGTSGAYNEQFF	TGTGCCAGCAGTGCCGGGACTAGCGGGGCCTACAATGAGCAGTTCTTC
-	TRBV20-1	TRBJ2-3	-	CSAESADTQYF	TGCAGTGCTGAAAGCGCAGATACGCAGTATTTT
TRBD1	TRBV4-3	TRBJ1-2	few	CASSQSRQGIYGYTF	TGCGCCAGCAGCCAATCCCGACAGGGGATTTATGGCTACACCTTC
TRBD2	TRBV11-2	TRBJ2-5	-	CASSSGGGRQETQYF	TGTGCCAGCAGCTCGGGGGGTGGCCGCCAAGAGACCCAGTACTTC
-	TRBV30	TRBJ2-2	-	CAWSPNRDSGELFF	TGTGCCTGGAGTCCTAACAGGGACTCCGGGGAGCTGTTTTTT
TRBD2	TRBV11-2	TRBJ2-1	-	CASSSQRGSYNEQFF	TGTGCCAGCAGCTCCCAGCGGGGGAGCTACAATGAGCAGTTCTTC
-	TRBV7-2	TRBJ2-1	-	CASSLVYGGRNEQFF	TGTGCCAGCAGCTTAGTCTACGGCGGACGCAATGAGCAGTTCTTC
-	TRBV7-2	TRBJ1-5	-	CASSWGAQGSNQPQHF	TGTGCCAGCAGCTGGGGGGCGCAGGGCAGCAATCAGCCCCAGCATTTT
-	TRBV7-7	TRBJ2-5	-	CASSWTYEETQYF	TGTGCTAGCAGCTGGACGTACGAAGAGACCCAGTACTTC
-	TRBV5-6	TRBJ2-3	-	CASSFSSGADTQYF	TGTGCCAGCAGCTTCTCTTCGGGGGCAGATACGCAGTATTTT
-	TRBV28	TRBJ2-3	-	CASSLRVVDTQYF	TGTGCCAGCAGTCTCAGGGTTGTAGATACGCAGTATTTT
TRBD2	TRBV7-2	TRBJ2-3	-	CASSPGGADTQYF	TGTGCCAGCAGCCCGGGGGGTGCAGATACGCAGTATTTT
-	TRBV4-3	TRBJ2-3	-	CASSQKFDTDTQYF	TGCGCCAGCAGCCAAAAGTTTGACACAGATACGCAGTATTTT
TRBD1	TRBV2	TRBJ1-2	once	CASSETGTGYTF	TGTGCCAGCAGTGAAACCGGGACAGGGTACACCTTC